The next 27 T cell receptor beta chains were all read from a single sample in a study of control samples from healthy donors and cancer patients. Assay used: immunoSEQ multiplex PCR; TCRdb lists only in-frame clones, some missing. The sample lists around 77,000 clones; roughly 92% were seen once. Sample: blood. Every receptor here comes from a woman in her fifties or sixties in good health.

J is TRBJ2-1 and V is TRBV1; the table assigns TRBD2, which was not confirmed against the DNA. TRBV1 is flagged as a pseudogene. This CDR3 spans 15 amino acids. CDR3 sequence reads: CTSSRGTTSYNEQFF. The CDR3 DNA follows: TGCACCAGCAGCCGCGGGACCACCTCCTACAATGAGCAGTTCTTC.

This chain joins TRBV7-9 and TRBJ1-1; D gene unclear. V was trimmed by 3 bases and J by 4 bases, leaving 3 bases between them. CDR1 and CDR2 from the germline V gene are SEHNR and FQNEAQ (reference sequence). The CDR3 totals 11 residues. The CDR3 is CASSFPTEAFF. CDR3 in DNA: TGTGCCAGCAGCTTTCCCACTGAAGCTTTCTTT.

V is TRBV15 and J is TRBJ1-3, with 9 nucleotides matching TRBD1. V lost 3 bases to trimming and J lost 2 bases; unmatched junction nucleotides: 8. Germline V gene sequence: CDR1 LNHNV, CDR2 YYDKDF (reference sequence). There are 17 residues in the CDR3. CDR3 nucleotides: TGTGCCACCAGCAGCCGCCGGACAGGGGCGGCTGGAAACACCATATATTTT. This encodes CATSSRRTGAAGNTIYF.

The V call is TRBV9, the J call TRBJ1-2; 7 nucleotides match TRBD1. Germline V gene data show CDR1 as SGDLS and CDR2 as YYNGEE. The V segment lost 0 bases and the J segment 8 bases; nucleotides outside the gene matches: 10. This CDR3 comprises 15 residues. In DNA, the CDR3 is TGTGCCAGCAGCGTAGAGCCGGTGGCAGGGGGAGGCTACACCTTC. It yields the protein CASSVEPVAGGGYTF.

The chain recombines TRBV6-6 with TRBJ2-2, with 12 bases matching TRBD2. The V gene's germline CDR1 is MNHNY and CDR2 SVGAGI (reference sequence). This CDR3 is built from 16 residues. J lost 4 bases, V lost 8 bases, and 8 bases had no gene match. The DNA of the CDR3 is TGTGCCAGCTCGGCTAGCGGGAGGGGGGGCACCGGGGAGCTGTTTTTT. Translated, it gives CASSASGRGGTGELFF.

The gene calls are TRBV3-1 (or the pseudogene TRBV3-2) and TRBJ1-2; D ambiguous. From germline, CDR1 is LGHDT and CDR2 YNNKEL (reference sequence). The CDR3 runs 13 residues. Trimming shortened V by 0 bases and J by 7 bases, and 9 bases separated the two germline ends. The CDR3 DNA reads TGTGCCAGCAGCCAAGAATCTCGAGGTGGCTACACCTTC. Residues: CASSQESRGGYTF.

The chain's CDR3 is CASSSSIGQGFEQYF. The CDR3 DNA follows: TGTGCCAGCAGCTCAAGCATAGGACAGGGATTCGAGCAGTACTTC. This chain connects TRBV7-2 to TRBJ2-7; 8 nucleotides agree with TRBD1. Germline V gene lookup returns CDR1 SGHTA and CDR2 FQGNSA. The V and J ends lost 4 bases and 6 bases, in that order; junction bases with no gene match: 11. There are 15 residues in the CDR3.

This clone has more than one count but fewer than ten. The V call is TRBV27, the J call TRBJ1-1; possible D gene TRBD1, 5 bases. The CDR3 is 13 amino acids. Germline-derived CDR1 and CDR2 are MNHEY and SMNVEV (reference sequence). V was pared by 3 bases and J by 7 bases, with 12 bases between. In DNA form, the CDR3 reads TGTGCCAGCAGTTTTAGAGAGGGGTTTGAAGCTTTCTTT. It yields the protein CASSFREGFEAFF.

The chain has TRBV28 and TRBJ2-7, with 12 bases lining up with TRBD1. Looked up from germline, CDR1 is MDHEN and CDR2 is SYDVKM. V lost 7 bases to trimming and J lost 6 bases; unmatched junction nucleotides: 10. The CDR3 is 15 amino acids. This CDR3 reads CASNTPGQGAIEQYF. The CDR3 DNA reads as TGTGCCAGCAACACTCCGGGACAGGGGGCTATCGAGCAGTACTTC.

This chain links TRBV11-1 with TRBJ2-7; D is uncertain. In germline, CDR1 is SGHAT, CDR2 FQDESV (reference sequence). Trimming took off 0 bases at V and 3 bases at J, with 12 bases between the two ends. The CDR3 has 15 amino acids. CDR3: CASSLANQQFYEQYF. CDR3 nucleotides: TGTGCCAGCAGCTTAGCAAATCAACAGTTCTACGAGCAGTACTTC.

This clone was seen more than once but under ten times. V usage is TRBV10-1 and J usage is TRBJ2-2, with a tentative D call TRBD2 (5 bases). From germline, CDR1 is WNHNN and CDR2 SYGVQD (reference sequence). Deletions cut 4 bases from V and 5 bases from J, with 14 bases between. This CDR3 is 15 amino acids long. CDR3 in amino acids: CASSARATGTGELFF. In nucleotides, the CDR3 is TGCGCCAGCAGTGCTCGGGCGACGGGGACCGGGGAGCTGTTTTTT.

The chain recombines TRBV10-3 with TRBJ1-2; 9 nucleotides align to TRBD1. Trimming took 10 bases from V and 5 from J; bases not matched to a gene: 5. This CDR3 is 12 amino acids long. Germline CDR1 is ENHRY and CDR2 is SYGVKD. This CDR3 reads CATRQGDYGYTF. As DNA, the CDR3 is TGTGCCACTCGACAGGGGGATTATGGCTACACCTTC.

This clone was seen a single time. CDR3 region: CASSPRGRENEKLFF. CDR3 DNA sequence: TGTGCCAGCAGCCCGCGGGGGCGAGAAAATGAAAAACTGTTTTTT. This chain joins TRBV7-9 and TRBJ1-4; possibly TRBD1 for D (6 bases). This CDR3 contains 15 residues. V was cut by 5 bases and J by 5 bases, with 15 bases left in between. The V gene's germline CDR1 is SEHNR and CDR2 FQNEAQ (reference sequence).

The chain uses TRBV29-1 and TRBJ2-3; D uncertain. In germline, CDR1 is SQVTM, CDR2 ANQGSEA. CDR3 length: 11 amino acids. Trimming left V 7 bases short and J 2 bases short, with 7 bases between. Here the CDR3 reads CSGHLTDTQYF. As DNA, the CDR3 is TGCAGCGGCCATCTCACAGATACGCAGTATTTT.

The J gene is TRBJ2-2, the V gene TRBV29-1; D might be TRBD1 (5 bases). Trimming cost V 4 bases and J 0 bases, with 12 bases left between them. This CDR3 contains 15 residues. Germline CDR1 is SQVTM and CDR2 is ANQGSEA. The CDR3 DNA follows: TGCAGCGTTGGCACAGGAAGTCCGAACACCGGGGAGCTGTTTTTT. This encodes CSVGTGSPNTGELFF.

This chain links TRBV11-2 with TRBJ1-6, with D unclear. CDR3 length: 13 residues. Germline V gene lookup returns CDR1 SGHAT and CDR2 FQNNGV. V was trimmed by 5 bases and J by 10 bases, leaving 12 bases between them. The chain's CDR3 is CASSRAGGSPLHF. CDR3 DNA: TGTGCCAGCAGCCGGGCTGGTGGATCACCCCTCCACTTT.

This clone was counted a single time. The rearrangement joins TRBV19 to TRBJ2-1; 8 nucleotides align to TRBD2. CDR1 and CDR2 (germline): LNHDA, SQIVND (reference sequence). J lost 6 bases, V lost 4 bases, and 5 bases had no gene match. This CDR3 is built from 14 residues. CDR3 bases: TGTGCCAGTAGTAAGGGGCGGGAGGCCAATGAGCAGTTCTTC. Translation: CASSKGREANEQFF.

The chain employs TRBV12-3 or TRBV12-4 and TRBJ2-1, with D hard to call. This CDR3 is 11 amino acids long. Deletions cut 7 bases from V and 4 bases from J, with 5 bases between. Here the CDR3 DNA reads TGTGCCAGCACCCAATACAATGAGCAGTTCTTC. Its protein is CASTQYNEQFF.

The chain couples TRBV7-9 to TRBJ2-2; unclear D gene. This CDR3 region has 13 residues. Per germline, CDR1 SEHNR and CDR2 FQNEAQ (reference sequence). Trimming removed 6 bases from V and 1 base from J, with 6 bases in between. CDR3: CASRPRNTGELFF. CDR3 DNA: TGTGCCAGCAGACCGCGGAACACCGGGGAGCTGTTTTTT.

This chain connects TRBV19 to TRBJ2-3; D is unresolved. The CDR3 covers 12 residues. V dropped 5 bases and J dropped 4 bases, with 7 bases sitting between them. Looked up from germline, CDR1 is LNHDA and CDR2 is SQIVND (reference sequence). The CDR3 protein is CASSHGPDTQYF. The CDR3 DNA reads TGTGCCAGTAGTCATGGCCCAGATACGCAGTATTTT.

The chain uses TRBV19 and TRBJ1-5, with a possible D match to TRBD1 (5 bases). The CDR3 consists of 13 residues. The germline gives CDR1 LNHDA, CDR2 SQIVND (reference sequence). V lost 5 bases to trimming and J lost 5 bases, with 10 bases between them. For the CDR3, the DNA is TGTGCCAGTAGTGGGGCAGAAGATCAGCCCCAGCATTTT. Protein sequence: CASSGAEDQPQHF.

The CDR3: CASSTTGTREGGEQFF. DNA of the CDR3: TGTGCCAGCAGTACCACCGGGACTAGGGAAGGTGGTGAGCAGTTCTTC. The rearrangement links TRBV28 to TRBJ2-1; 8 bases are shared with TRBD2. CDR3 length equals 16 residues. With 5 bases clipped from V and 9 bases from J, the junction kept 15 bases outside the gene matches. Germline CDR1 is MDHEN and CDR2 is SYDVKM.

The V and J genes are TRBV21-1 and TRBJ2-3; the D call of TRBD2 is as the table states it, not checked on the DNA. TRBV21-1 is an annotated pseudogene. The CDR3 covers 19 residues. The CDR3 loop is CASSKEGKTSGNTPDLEYF. The CDR3 DNA sequence: TGTGCCAGCAGCAAAGAGGGAAAGACTAGCGGAAACACACCCGACCTCGAGTATTTT.

The rearrangement uses TRBV27 and TRBJ1-2; 10 bases line up with TRBD1. With V trimmed by 6 bases and J by 5 bases, 6 bases remained unmatched. Germline V gene data show CDR1 as MNHEY and CDR2 as SMNVEV (reference sequence). The CDR3 has 14 amino acids. CDR3 DNA: TGTGCCAGCAGCCCGGGACAGGGGCCTTATGGCTACACCTTC. Amino acid sequence: CASSPGQGPYGYTF.

This chain links TRBV30 with TRBJ2-3; no clear D gene. V was shortened by 2 bases and J by 1 base, with 4 bases between the two germline ends. The CDR3 is 12 residues long. Germline assignment: CDR1 GTSNPN and CDR2 SVGIG (reference sequence). The DNA of the CDR3 is TGTGCCTGGAGTATCGGCACAGATACGCAGTATTTT. Translated, it gives CAWSIGTDTQYF.

This clone has only a few counts. V and J are TRBV11-3 and TRBJ2-2, with D perhaps assigned TRBD1 or TRBD2 (5 bases each). The CDR3 runs 13 residues. Germline CDR1 reads SGHNT; CDR2 reads YENEEA. V was clipped by 1 base and J by 8 bases, with 8 bases between them. The DNA for the CDR3 is TGTGCCAGCAGCTTAGGAGGGGTTGGGGAGCTGTTTTTT. Its protein product is CASSLGGVGELFF.

The rearrangement uses TRBV10-3 and TRBJ1-2; D possibly corresponds to TRBD1 (5 bases). This CDR3 is 14 amino acids long. Trimming stripped 0 bases from V and 7 bases from J, with 12 bases between. Germline CDR1 ENHRY, CDR2 SYGVKD. The CDR3 protein is CAISESAAGLGYTF. DNA of the CDR3: TGTGCCATCAGTGAGTCAGCGGCAGGGCTTGGCTACACCTTC.